This T cell receptor (beta chain) came from a study of spatial heterogeneity in lung cancer. From the 5' RACE reads, TCRdb called clonotypes with MiXCR, one entry per CDR3 protein. The sample yields just over 1,500 distinct CDR3 sequences, over 10% seen once. The time point denotes: sample taken at primary tumor resection. Germline V lookup: CDR1 MNHEY, CDR2 SVGEGT. The CDR3 contains 15 residues. Trimming took 2 bases from V and 3 from J, leaving 13 bases between them. This clonotype counts as large. The sequences come from normal lung tissue next to the tumor, collected at surgery. This chain connects TRBV6-2 or TRBV6-3 to TRBJ1-2; D possibly corresponds to TRBD1 (5 bases). This sequence was found in a male donor with early-stage non-small cell lung cancer. The DNA of the CDR3 is TGTGCCAGCAGTTACACCCAAGGGGACGACTATGGCTACACCTTC. Its protein is CASSYTQGDDYGYTF.